This T cell receptor beta chain was identified during a study of blood T cell repertoires in COVID-19 (dated by TCRdb to about 2020). About the investigation overall: Samples from collaborators originated in the United States, Italy and Spain and spanned both the acute and convalescent phases of COVID-19. The prospective study material was composed of cDNA or gDNA derived from T cells, B-cell-depleted T cells, or PBMCs. Subjects who had been exposed to COVID-19, were actively infected with it, or had recovered from it provided the deeply sampled blood TCRbeta repertoires that made up the dataset. The repertoires were made available in a free public database intended to serve as a resource for research on the immune response to SARS-CoV-2. Samples came from the ongoing ImmuneRACE study (first 160 participants) plus 1,254 subjects from 6 global collaborators. Sample metadata almost always included a de-identified subject ID, COVID-19 status, age in years and sex. Where available, HLA class I and class II types were taken from metadata supplied by the sample provider and were not determined by assay-based typing. The investigation overall reported the following: The quantity of clinical and demographic metadata differed by source and by participant and was supplied without curation.

V and J are truncated by 4 bases and 9 bases respectively, leaving an intervening sequence of 21 bases. The germline V gene (reference sequence) gives CDR1 as SEHNR and CDR2 as FQNEAQ. The CDR3 spans 15 residues, from the cysteine through the phenylalanine. Kept here is only the CDR3 DNA, which spans 45 bases and is read in frame from base 1. TCRbeta CDR3 regions were amplified from genomic DNA by means of the immunoSEQ Assay, a bias-controlled multiplex PCR. Regarding the original processing steps: Within the assay, amplification of reference gene primers was used to estimate how many nucleated cells each sample contained. To quantify the absolute abundance of each unique TCRbeta CDR3 rearrangement, sequence reads were collapsed and filtered. For each sample, productive Simpson clonality was calculated by taking the square root of Simpson's diversity index across productive rearrangements. The table was pulled from immuneACCESS by TCRdb, which kept in-frame rearrangements only. Such tables lose some clones; where checked, under half of the loss comes from unresolved V genes, and the rest has no known cause. Clone size and V and J calls were adopted from that table, with D and trimming inferred from the DNA. The sample table shows about 74,000 clones, and about 86% are seen once. 1.5% to 2% of the sample is in the top ten clones.

With respect to this clone: No cognate antigen has been identified for it. There are no base qualities to consult, and no much larger clone falls within one base.

Collaborating institutions collected whole blood in K2EDTA tubes following their own protocols. Collaborator samples were shipped for TCRbeta analysis as frozen whole blood, isolated PBMCs, or DNA extracted from either sample type. The chain is assembled from TRBV7-9 and TRBJ1-2, with the D gene not confidently named. The origin of this receptor is a woman older than 75 with active or convalescent COVID-19. The sequenced material came from peripheral blood. The CDR3 region has the sequence CASSSSRVPYYSYTF. In nucleotides, the sequence is TGTGCCAGCAGCTCCTCCCGGGTCCCTTATTATAGCTACACCTTC.